Included here is one TCR beta chain sequence, with context. Only in-frame clones appear in the TCRdb table, and some are missing; sequencing was by immunoSEQ multiplex PCR. The table shows some 49,000 clones, with around 84% occurring only once. Germline loops: CDR1 MDHEN, CDR2 SYDVKM. After removal of 6 bases from V and 0 bases from J, the junction contained 5 bases not matched to a gene. This CDR3 is built from 15 residues. These data belong to a study of radiotherapy plus CTLA-4 blockade in lung cancer. The rearrangement joins TRBV28 to TRBJ1-3; 7 bases match TRBD1. The sequence came from a human donor with non-small cell lung cancer whose response to radiotherapy plus ipilimumab could not be evaluated. The sample was peripheral blood, taken from a patient treated with radiotherapy plus ipilimumab. The CDR3 nucleotides read TGTGCCAGCAGCGACAGGGTGTTCTCTGGAAACACCATATATTTT. This gives the protein CASSDRVFSGNTIYF.